What follows describes a single TCR beta chain. The antigen remains undetermined. The data were taken from a study of T cells after yellow fever vaccination. The wider study: Low-cell-number fractions were prepared with SMART-Seq v4 Ultra Low Input.

Broader study findings: Just a small share of clonotypes turned up in the CD4 compartment as well as the CD8 compartment. The study noted that FACS-sorted repertoires could contain abundant clonotypes contaminating from the bulk population.

J lost 8 bases, V lost 5 bases, and 5 bases had no gene match. In germline, CDR1 is MNHEY, CDR2 SMNVEV (reference sequence). CDR3 length equals 13 residues. TCRdb reanalysed the 5' RACE reads using MiXCR and keeps one entry per CDR3 protein. The sample comprises just under 600,000 distinct CDR3 sequences, about 13% of which are singletons, and roughly an eighth rests with the top ten. This rearrangement joins TRBV27 to TRBJ2-4; 8 bases map to TRBD1. Material: PBMCs, obtained on the day of the yellow fever booster vaccination. The sequence came from a man younger than 45 who received the YFV17D yellow fever vaccine. The CDR3 coding sequence is TGTGCCAGCAGTCCTACAGGGGGATACATTCAGTACTTC. Protein sequence: CASSPTGGYIQYF.